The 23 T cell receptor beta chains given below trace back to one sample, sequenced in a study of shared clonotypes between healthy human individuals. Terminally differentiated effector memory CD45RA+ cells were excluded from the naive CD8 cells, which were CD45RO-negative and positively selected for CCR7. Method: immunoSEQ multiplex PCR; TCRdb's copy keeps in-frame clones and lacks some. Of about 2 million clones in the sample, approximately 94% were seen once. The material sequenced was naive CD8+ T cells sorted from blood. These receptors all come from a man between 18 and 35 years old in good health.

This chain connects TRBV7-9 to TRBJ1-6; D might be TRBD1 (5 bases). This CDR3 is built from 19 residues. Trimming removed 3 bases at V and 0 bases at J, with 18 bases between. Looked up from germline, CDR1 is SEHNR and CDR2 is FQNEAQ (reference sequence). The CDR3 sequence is CASSFWGSYPSSYNSPLHF. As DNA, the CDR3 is TGTGCCAGCAGCTTCTGGGGGTCTTACCCGAGCTCCTATAATTCACCCCTCCACTTT.

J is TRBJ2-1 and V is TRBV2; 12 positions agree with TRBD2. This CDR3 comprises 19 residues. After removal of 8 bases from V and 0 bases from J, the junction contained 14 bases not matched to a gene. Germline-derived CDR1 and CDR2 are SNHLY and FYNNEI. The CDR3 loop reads CASEAPLAGGPSSYNEQFF. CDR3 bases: TGTGCCAGCGAAGCCCCCCTAGCGGGAGGGCCTAGCTCCTACAATGAGCAGTTCTTC.

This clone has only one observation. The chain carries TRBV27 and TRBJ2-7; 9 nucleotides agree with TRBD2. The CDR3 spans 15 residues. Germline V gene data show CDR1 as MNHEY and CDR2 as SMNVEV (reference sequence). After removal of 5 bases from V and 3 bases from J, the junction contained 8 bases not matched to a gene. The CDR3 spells CASSISLAGFYEQYF. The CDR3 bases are TGTGCCAGCAGTATTTCCCTAGCGGGATTCTACGAGCAGTACTTC.

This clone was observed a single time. The CDR3 region has the DNA TGTGCCAGCAGCGGGCCGGGACAGGGGGGATCCCATTTGGGATACGAGCAGTACTTC. This translates into CASSGPGQGGSHLGYEQYF. The rearrangement joins TRBV7-9 to TRBJ2-7; 11 bases match TRBD1. Germline CDR1 is SEHNR and CDR2 is FQNEAQ (reference sequence). This CDR3 comprises 19 residues. Germline trimming cut 5 bases from V and 4 bases from J; bases unmatched to any gene: 19.

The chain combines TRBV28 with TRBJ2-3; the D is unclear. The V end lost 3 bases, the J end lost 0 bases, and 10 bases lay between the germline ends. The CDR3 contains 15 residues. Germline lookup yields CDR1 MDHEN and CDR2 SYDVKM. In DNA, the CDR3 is TGTGCCAGCAGTTTCGTAGAGAGGAGCACAGATACGCAGTATTTT. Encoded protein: CASSFVERSTDTQYF. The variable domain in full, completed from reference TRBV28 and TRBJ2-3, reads DVKVTQSSRYLVKRTGEKVFLECVQDMDHENMFWYRQDPGLGLRLIYFSYDVKMKEKGDIPEGYSVSREKKERFSLILESASTNQTSMYLCASSFVERSTDTQYFGPGTRLTVL.

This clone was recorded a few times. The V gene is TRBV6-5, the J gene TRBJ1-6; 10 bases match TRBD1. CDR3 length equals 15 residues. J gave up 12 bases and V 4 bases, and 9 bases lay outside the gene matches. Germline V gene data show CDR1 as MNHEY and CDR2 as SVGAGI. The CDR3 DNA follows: TGTGCCAGCAGTTCCTTCTCAGACAGGGGGCAACCCCTCCACTTT. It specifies CASSSFSDRGQPLHF.

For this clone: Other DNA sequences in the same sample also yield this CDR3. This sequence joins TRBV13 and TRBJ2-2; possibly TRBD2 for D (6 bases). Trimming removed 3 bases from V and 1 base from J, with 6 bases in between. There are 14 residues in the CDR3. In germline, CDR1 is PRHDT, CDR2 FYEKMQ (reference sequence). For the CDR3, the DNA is TGTGCCAGCAGCTTGGGACTGAACACCGGGGAGCTGTTTTTT. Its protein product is CASSLGLNTGELFF. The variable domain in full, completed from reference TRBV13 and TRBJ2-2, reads AAGVIQSPRHLIKEKRETATLKCYPIPRHDTVYWYQQGPGQDPQFLISFYEKMQSDKGSIPDRFSAQQFSDYHSELNMSSLELGDSALYFCASSLGLNTGELFFGEGSRLTVL.

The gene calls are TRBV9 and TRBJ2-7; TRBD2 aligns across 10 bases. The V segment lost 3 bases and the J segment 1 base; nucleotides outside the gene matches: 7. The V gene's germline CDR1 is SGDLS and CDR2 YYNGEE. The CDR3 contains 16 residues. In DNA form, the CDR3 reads TGTGCCAGCAGCGAGGCCCTTAGCGGGGGGTCCTACGAGCAGTACTTC. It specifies CASSEALSGGSYEQYF. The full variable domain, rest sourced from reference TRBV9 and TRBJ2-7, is DSGVTQTPKHLITATGQRVTLRCSPRSGDLSVYWYQQSLDQGLQFLIQYYNGEERAKGNILERFSAQQFPDLHSELNLSSLELGDSALYFCASSEALSGGSYEQYFGPGTRLTVT.

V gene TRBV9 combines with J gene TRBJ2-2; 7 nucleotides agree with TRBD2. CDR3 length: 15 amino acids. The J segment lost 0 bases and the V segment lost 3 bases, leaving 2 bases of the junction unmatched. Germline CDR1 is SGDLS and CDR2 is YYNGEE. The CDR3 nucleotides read TGTGCCAGCAGCGATAGCGGGCCGAACACCGGGGAGCTGTTTTTT. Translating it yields CASSDSGPNTGELFF.

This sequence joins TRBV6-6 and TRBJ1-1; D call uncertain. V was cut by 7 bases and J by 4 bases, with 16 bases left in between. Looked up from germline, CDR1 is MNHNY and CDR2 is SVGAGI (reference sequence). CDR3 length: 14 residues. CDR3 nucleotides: TGTGCCAGCACGATGACTTTCGGGAGCACTGAAGCTTTCTTT. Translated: CASTMTFGSTEAFF.

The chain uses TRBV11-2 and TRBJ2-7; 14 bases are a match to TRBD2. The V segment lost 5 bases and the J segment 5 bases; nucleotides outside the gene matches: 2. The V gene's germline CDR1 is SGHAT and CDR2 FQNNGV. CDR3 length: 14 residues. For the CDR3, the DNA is TGTGCCAGCAGCCGGACTAGCGGGAGGAACGAGCAGTACTTC. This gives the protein CASSRTSGRNEQYF. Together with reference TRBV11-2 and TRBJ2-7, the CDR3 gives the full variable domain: EAGVAQSPRYKIIEKRQSVAFWCNPISGHATLYWYQQILGQGPKLLIQFQNNGVVDDSQLPKDRFSAERLKGVDSTLKIQPAKLEDSAVYLCASSRTSGRNEQYFGPGTRLTVT.

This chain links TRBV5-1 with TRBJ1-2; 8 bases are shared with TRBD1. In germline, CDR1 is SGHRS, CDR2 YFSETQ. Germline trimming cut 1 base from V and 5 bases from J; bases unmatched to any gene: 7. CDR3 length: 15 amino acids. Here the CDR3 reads CASSLNLRGPYGYTF. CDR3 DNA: TGCGCCAGCAGCTTGAATCTCAGGGGGCCATATGGCTACACCTTC. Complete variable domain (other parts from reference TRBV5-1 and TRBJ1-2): KAGVTQTPRYLIKTRGQQVTLSCSPISGHRSVSWYQQTPGQGLQFLFEYFSETQRNKGNFPGRFSGRQFSNSRSEMNVSTLELGDSALYLCASSLNLRGPYGYTFGSGTRLTVV.

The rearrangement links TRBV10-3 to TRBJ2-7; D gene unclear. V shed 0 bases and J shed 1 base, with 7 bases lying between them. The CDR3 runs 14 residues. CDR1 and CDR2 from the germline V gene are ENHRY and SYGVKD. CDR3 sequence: CAISESDLSYEQYF. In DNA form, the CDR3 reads TGTGCCATCAGTGAGTCGGATCTTTCCTACGAGCAGTACTTC.

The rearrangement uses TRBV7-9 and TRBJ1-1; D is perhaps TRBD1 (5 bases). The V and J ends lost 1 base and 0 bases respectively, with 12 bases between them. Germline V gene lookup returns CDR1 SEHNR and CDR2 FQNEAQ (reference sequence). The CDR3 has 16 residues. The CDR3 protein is CASSLGQSGMNTEAFF. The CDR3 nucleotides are TGTGCCAGCAGCTTAGGCCAATCAGGGATGAACACTGAAGCTTTCTTT.

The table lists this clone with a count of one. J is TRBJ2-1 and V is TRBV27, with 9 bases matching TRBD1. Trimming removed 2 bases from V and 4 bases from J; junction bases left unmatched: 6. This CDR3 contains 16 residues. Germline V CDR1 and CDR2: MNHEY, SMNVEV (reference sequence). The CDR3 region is CASSLMADRGYNEQFF. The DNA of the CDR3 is TGTGCCAGCAGTTTAATGGCGGACAGGGGATACAATGAGCAGTTCTTC.

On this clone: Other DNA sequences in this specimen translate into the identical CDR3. The CDR3 loop is CASSLGLAGSYEQYF. The CDR3 bases are TGTGCCAGCAGCCTCGGACTAGCGGGCTCCTACGAGCAGTACTTC. This chain connects TRBV9 to TRBJ2-7; TRBD2 aligns across 11 bases. Looked up from germline, CDR1 is SGDLS and CDR2 is YYNGEE. The CDR3 has 15 residues. The V segment lost 4 bases and the J segment 0 bases; nucleotides outside the gene matches: 3.

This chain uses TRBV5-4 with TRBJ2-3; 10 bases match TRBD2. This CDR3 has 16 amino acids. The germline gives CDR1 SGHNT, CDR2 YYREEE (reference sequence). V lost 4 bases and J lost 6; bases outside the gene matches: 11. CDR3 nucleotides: TGTGCCAGCAGCGGCCAGCGGGGGGGCCTGGGGGATACGCAGTATTTT. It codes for CASSGQRGGLGDTQYF. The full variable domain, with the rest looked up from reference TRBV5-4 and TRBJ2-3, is ETGVTQSPTHLIKTRGQQVTLRCSSQSGHNTVSWYQQALGQGPQFIFQYYREEENGRGNFPPRFSGLQFPNYSSELNVNALELDDSALYLCASSGQRGGLGDTQYFGPGTRLTVL.

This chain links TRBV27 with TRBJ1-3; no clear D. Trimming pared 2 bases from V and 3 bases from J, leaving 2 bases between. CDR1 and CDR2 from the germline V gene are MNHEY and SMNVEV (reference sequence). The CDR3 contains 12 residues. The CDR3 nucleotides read TGTGCCAGCAGTTTACTTGGAAACACCATATATTTT. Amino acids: CASSLLGNTIYF.

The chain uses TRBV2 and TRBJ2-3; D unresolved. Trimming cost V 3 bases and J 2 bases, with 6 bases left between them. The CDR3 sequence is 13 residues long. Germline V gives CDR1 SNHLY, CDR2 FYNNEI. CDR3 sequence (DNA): TGTGCCAGCAGTGATAACTTCACAGATACGCAGTATTTT. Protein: CASSDNFTDTQYF.

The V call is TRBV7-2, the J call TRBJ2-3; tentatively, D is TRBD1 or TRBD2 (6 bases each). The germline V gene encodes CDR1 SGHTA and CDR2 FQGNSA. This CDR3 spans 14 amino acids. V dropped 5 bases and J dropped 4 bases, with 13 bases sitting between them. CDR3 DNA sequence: TGTGCCAGCAGCCTTTACGGGGGCGCAGATACGCAGTATTTT. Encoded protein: CASSLYGGADTQYF.

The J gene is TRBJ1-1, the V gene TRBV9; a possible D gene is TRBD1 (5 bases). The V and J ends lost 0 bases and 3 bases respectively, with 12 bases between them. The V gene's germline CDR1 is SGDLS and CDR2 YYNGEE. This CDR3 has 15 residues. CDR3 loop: CASSVATGGYTEAFF. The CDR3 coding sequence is TGTGCCAGCAGCGTAGCTACTGGGGGGTACACTGAAGCTTTCTTT.

The CDR3 sequence: CASGSTGGIQPQHF. The CDR3 DNA reads as TGTGCCAGCGGATCCACAGGGGGGATTCAGCCCCAGCATTTT. The gene calls are TRBV27 and TRBJ1-5; 8 bases are shared with TRBD1. This CDR3 comprises 14 residues. Germline V gene sequence: CDR1 MNHEY, CDR2 SMNVEV (reference sequence). J was trimmed by 6 bases and V by 8 bases; bases with no gene match: 9.

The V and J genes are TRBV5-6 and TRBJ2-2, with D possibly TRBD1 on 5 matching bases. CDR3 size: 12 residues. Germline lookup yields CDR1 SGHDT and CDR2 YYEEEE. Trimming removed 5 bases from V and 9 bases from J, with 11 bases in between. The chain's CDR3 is CASSSQGWELFF. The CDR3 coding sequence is TGTGCCAGCAGTTCCCAGGGCTGGGAGCTGTTTTTT.